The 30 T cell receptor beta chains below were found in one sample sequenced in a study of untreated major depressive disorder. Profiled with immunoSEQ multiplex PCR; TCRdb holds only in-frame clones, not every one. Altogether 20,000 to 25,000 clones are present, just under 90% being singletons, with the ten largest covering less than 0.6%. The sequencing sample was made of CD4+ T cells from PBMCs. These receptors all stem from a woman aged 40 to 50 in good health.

The CDR3 here is CASSFGRGGTQYF. For the CDR3, the DNA is TGTGCCAGCAGCTTTGGGCGCGGGGGGACCCAGTACTTC. This chain joins TRBV5-6 and TRBJ2-5; TRBD2 aligns across 7 bases. Per the germline V gene, CDR1 is SGHDT and CDR2 is YYEEEE. After removal of 2 bases from V and 7 bases from J, the junction contained 5 bases not matched to a gene. The CDR3 contains 13 residues.

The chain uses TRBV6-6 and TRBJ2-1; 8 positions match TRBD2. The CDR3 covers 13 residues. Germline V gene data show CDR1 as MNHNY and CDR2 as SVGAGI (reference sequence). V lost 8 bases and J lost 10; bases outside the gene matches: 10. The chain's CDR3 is CASAPGGSGEQFF. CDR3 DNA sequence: TGTGCCAGCGCCCCGGGGGGGTCGGGAGAGCAGTTCTTC.

The CDR3 loop reads CATSRVLAGASYEQYF. DNA for the CDR3: TGTGCCACCAGCAGAGTACTAGCGGGAGCTTCCTACGAGCAGTACTTC. This chain uses TRBV15 with TRBJ2-7; 11 bases are shared with TRBD2. This CDR3 region has 16 residues. Germline CDR1 is LNHNV and CDR2 is YYDKDF (reference sequence). V shed 1 base and J 1 base; nucleotides not matched to a gene: 3.

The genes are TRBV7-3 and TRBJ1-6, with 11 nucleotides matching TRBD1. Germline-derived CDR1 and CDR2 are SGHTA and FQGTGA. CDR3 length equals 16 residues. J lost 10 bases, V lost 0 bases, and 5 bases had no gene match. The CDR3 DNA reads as TGTGCCAGCAGCTTAACGGGGACAGGGGGTCTGTCACCCCTCCACTTT. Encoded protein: CASSLTGTGGLSPLHF.

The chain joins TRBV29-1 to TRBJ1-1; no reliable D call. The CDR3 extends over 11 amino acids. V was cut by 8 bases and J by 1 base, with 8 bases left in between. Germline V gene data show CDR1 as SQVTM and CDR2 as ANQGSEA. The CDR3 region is CSSKENTEAFF. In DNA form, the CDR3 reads TGCAGCTCTAAAGAGAACACTGAAGCTTTCTTT.

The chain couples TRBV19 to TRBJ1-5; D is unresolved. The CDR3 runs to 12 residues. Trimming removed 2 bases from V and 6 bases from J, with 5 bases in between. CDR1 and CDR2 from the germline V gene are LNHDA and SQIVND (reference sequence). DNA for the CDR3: TGTGCCAGTAGTATATCTAGTCAGCCCCAGCATTTT. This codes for CASSISSQPQHF.

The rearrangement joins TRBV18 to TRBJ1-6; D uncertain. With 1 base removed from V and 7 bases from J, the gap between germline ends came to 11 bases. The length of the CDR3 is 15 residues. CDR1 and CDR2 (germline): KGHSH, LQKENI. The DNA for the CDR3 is TGTGCCAGCTCACCACACCCCCCGGGGAATTCACCCCTCCACTTT. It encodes CASSPHPPGNSPLHF.

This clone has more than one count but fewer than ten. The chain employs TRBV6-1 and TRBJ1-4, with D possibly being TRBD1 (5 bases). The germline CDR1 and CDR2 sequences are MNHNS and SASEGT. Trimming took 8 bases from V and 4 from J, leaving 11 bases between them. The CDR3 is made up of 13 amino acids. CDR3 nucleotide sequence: TGTGCCAGCTCAGGGCCGTTTAATGAAAAACTGTTTTTT. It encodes CASSGPFNEKLFF.

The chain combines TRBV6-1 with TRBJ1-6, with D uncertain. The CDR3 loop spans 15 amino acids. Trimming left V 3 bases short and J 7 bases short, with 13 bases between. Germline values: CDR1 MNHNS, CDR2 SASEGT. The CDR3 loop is CASSERASGNSPLHF. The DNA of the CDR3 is TGTGCCAGCAGTGAGAGGGCTTCCGGGAATTCACCCCTCCACTTT.

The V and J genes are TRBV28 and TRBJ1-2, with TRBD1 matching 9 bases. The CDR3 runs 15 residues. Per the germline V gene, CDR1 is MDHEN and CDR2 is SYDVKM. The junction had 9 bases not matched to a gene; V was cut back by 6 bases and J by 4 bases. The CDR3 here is CASRDFRDRAYGYTF. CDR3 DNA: TGTGCCAGCAGAGATTTCCGGGACAGGGCCTATGGCTACACCTTC.

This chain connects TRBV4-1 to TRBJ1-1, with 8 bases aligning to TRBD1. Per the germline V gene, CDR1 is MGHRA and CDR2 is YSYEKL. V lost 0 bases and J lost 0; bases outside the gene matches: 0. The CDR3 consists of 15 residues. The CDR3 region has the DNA TGCGCCAGCAGCCAAGAGGGACAGGTGAACACTGAAGCTTTCTTT. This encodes CASSQEGQVNTEAFF.

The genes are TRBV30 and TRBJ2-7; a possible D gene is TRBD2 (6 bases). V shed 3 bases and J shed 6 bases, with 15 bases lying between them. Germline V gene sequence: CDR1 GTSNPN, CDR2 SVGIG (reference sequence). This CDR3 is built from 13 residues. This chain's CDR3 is CAWRVAGLSEQYF. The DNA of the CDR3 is TGTGCCTGGAGAGTTGCGGGGTTGAGCGAGCAGTACTTC. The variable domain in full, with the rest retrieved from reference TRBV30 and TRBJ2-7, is SQTIHQWPATLVQPVGSPLSLECTVEGTSNPNLYWYRQAAGRGLQLLFYSVGIGQISSEVPQNLSASRPQDRQFILSSKKLLLSDSGFYLCAWRVAGLSEQYFGPGTRLTVT.

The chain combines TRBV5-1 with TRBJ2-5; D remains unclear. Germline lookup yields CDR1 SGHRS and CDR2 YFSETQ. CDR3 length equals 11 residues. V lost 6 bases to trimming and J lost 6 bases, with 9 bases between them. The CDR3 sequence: CASTGQQTQYF. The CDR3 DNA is TGCGCCAGCACAGGTCAGCAGACCCAGTACTTC.

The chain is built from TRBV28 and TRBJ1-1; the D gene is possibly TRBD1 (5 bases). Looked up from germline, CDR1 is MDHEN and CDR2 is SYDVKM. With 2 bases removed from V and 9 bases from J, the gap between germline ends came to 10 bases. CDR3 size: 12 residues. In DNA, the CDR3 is TGTGCCAGCAGTTTACAGGGCCTAAAAGCTTTCTTT. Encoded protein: CASSLQGLKAFF.

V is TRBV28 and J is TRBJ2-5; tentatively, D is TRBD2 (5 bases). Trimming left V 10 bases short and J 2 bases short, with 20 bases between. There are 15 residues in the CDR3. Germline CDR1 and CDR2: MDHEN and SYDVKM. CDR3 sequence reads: CATREGSGRQETQYF. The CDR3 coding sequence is TGTGCCACCAGAGAGGGATCGGGTCGTCAAGAGACCCAGTACTTC.

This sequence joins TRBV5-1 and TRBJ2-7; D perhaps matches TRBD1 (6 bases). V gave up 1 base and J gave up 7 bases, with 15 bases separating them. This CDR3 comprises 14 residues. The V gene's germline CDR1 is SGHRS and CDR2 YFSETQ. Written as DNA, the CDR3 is TGCGCCAGCAGCTTGTCTGGCAGGGGCGAGGAGCAGTACGTC. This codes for CASSLSGRGEEQYV.

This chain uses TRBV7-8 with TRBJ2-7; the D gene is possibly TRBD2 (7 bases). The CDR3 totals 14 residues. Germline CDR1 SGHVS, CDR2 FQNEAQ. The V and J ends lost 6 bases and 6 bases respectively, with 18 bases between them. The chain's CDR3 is CASSSDPRGGEQYF. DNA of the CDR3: TGTGCCAGCAGTTCAGATCCTAGGGGGGGCGAGCAGTACTTC.

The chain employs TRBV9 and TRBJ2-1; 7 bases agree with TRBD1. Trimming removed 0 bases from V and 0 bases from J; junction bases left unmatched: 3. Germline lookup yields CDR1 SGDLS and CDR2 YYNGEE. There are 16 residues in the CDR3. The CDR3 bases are TGTGCCAGCAGCGTAGCGGGACAGAACTCCTACAATGAGCAGTTCTTC. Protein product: CASSVAGQNSYNEQFF.

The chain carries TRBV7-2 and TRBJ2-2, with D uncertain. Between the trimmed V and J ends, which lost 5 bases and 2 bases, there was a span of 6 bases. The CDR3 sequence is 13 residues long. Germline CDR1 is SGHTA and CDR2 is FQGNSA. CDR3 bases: TGTGCCAGCAGCCGCGGAAACACCGGGGAGCTGTTTTTT. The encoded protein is CASSRGNTGELFF.

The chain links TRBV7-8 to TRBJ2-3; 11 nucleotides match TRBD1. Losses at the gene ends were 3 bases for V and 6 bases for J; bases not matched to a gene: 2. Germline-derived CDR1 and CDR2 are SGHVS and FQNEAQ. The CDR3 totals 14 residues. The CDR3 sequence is CASSFGQGADTQYF. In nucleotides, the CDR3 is TGTGCCAGCAGCTTCGGACAGGGGGCGGATACGCAGTATTTT.

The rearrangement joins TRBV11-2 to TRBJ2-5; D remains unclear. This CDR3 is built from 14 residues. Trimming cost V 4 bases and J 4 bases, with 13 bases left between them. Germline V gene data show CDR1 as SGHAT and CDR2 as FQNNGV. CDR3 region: CASSSLRKPETQYF. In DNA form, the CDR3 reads TGTGCCAGCAGCTCCCTTCGGAAACCAGAGACCCAGTACTTC.

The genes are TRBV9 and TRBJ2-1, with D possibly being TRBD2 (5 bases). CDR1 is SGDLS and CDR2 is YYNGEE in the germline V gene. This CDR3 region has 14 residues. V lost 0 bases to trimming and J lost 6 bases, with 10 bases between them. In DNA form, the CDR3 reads TGTGCCAGCAGCGTAGTCCCCCGGGGCAATGAGCAGTTCTTC. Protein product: CASSVVPRGNEQFF.

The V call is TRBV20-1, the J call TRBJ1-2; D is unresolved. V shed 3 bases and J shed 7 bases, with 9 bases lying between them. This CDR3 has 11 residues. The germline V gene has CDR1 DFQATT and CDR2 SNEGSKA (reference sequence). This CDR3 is CSASHLGGYTF. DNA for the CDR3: TGCAGTGCTAGCCACCTCGGTGGCTACACCTTC.

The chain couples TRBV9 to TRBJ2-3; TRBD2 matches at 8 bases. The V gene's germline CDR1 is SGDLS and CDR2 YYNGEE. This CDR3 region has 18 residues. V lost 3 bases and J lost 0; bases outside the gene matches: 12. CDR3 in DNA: TGTGCCAGCAGCGCCGGGACTAGTTTGCGACGAAGCACAGATACGCAGTATTTT. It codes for CASSAGTSLRRSTDTQYF.

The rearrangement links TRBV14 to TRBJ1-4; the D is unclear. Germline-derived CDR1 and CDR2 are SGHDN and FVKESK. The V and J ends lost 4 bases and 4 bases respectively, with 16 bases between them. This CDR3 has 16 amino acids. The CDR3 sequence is CASSPRAGRVNEKLFF. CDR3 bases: TGTGCCAGCAGCCCGAGAGCGGGGAGGGTTAATGAAAAACTGTTTTTT.

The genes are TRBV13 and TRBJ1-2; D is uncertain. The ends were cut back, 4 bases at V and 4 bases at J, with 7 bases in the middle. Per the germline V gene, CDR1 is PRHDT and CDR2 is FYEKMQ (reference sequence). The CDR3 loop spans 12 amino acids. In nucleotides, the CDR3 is TGTGCCAGCAGCTCCGGCTTCTATGGCTACACCTTC. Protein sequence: CASSSGFYGYTF.

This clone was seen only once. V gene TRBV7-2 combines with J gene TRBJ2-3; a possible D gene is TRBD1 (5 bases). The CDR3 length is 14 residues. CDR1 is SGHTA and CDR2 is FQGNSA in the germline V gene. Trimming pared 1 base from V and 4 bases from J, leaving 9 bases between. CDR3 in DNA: TGTGCCAGCAGCTTAGAGGGGTTCGCAGATACGCAGTATTTT. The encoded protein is CASSLEGFADTQYF.

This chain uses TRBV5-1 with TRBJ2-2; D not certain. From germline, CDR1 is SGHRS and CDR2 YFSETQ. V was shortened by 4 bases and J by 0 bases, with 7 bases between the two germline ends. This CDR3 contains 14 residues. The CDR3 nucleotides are TGCGCCAGCAGCCATGGGCCGAACACCGGGGAGCTGTTTTTT. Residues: CASSHGPNTGELFF.

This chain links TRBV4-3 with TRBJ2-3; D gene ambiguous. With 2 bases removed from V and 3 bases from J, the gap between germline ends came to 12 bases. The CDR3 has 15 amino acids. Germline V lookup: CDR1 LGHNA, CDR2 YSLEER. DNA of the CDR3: TGCGCCAGCAGCCAAAACCCAGAGACAACAGATACGCAGTATTTT. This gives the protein CASSQNPETTDTQYF.

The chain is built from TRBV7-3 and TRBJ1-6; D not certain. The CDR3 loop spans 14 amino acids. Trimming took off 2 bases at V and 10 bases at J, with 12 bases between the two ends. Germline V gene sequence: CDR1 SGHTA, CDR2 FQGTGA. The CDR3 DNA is TGTGCCAGCAGCTTAGGGTTATTAGGCTCACCCCTCCACTTT. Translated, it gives CASSLGLLGSPLHF.